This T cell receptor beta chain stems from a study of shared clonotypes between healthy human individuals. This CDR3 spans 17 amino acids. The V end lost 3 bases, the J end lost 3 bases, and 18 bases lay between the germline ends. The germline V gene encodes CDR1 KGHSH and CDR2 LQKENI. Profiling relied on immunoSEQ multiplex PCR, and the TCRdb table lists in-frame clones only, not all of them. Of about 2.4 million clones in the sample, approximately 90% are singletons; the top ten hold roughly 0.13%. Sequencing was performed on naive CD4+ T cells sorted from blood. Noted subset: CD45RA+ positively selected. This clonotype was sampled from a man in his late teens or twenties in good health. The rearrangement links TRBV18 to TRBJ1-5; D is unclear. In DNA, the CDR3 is TGTGCCAGCTCACCGAATCCTCCCGGACCGGACAATCAGCCCCAGCATTTT. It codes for CASSPNPPGPDNQPQHF.